This TCR beta chain was identified during a study of T cells after yellow fever vaccination. Background on the study: SMART-Seq v4 Ultra Low Input prepared the low-cell-number fractions. Notes on the study in general: FACS-sorted repertoires could harbor abundant contaminating bulk-population clonotypes. A weaker secondary response peaked on day 5, the primary on day 15.

Germline CDR1 reads SEHNR; CDR2 reads FQNEAQ (reference sequence). V dropped 5 bases and J dropped 0 bases, with 14 bases sitting between them. This CDR3 spans 15 amino acids. This clonotype was detected ten times or more. Its target is not known. A process of 5'RACE template switching, which added a universal primer site and UMIs, was used to make TCR cDNA. TCRdb recomputed calls from the 5' RACE reads with MiXCR, one row per CDR3 protein. The table lists about 340,000 distinct CDR3 sequences, approximately 4.2% of them singletons, with less than 25% in the top ten. The material was PBMCs, obtained 5 days after the yellow fever booster vaccination. The receptor comes from a young man who received the YFV17D yellow fever vaccine. The rearrangement joins TRBV7-9 to TRBJ2-7; D may match TRBD1 or TRBD2 (5 bases each). The CDR3 DNA is TGTGCCAGCAGCCTGACCGGGACGGACTCCTACGAGCAGTACTTC. Protein: CASSLTGTDSYEQYF.